This passage covers 19 T cell receptor beta chains from one sample sequenced in a study of T cell responses to AZD1222 COVID-19 vaccine. This table comes from immunoSEQ multiplex PCR, and its TCRdb copy is limited to in-frame clones, with some not included. The sample lists roughly 150,000 clones; 92% were seen once. The sequenced sample was peripheral blood, obtained on day 0 of AZD1222 vaccination. The receptor source for this set is an adult in good health.

The rearrangement links TRBV9 to TRBJ2-6; D is possibly TRBD2 (5 bases). The CDR3 has 15 amino acids. Trimming pared 1 base from V and 2 bases from J, leaving 7 bases between. CDR1 SGDLS and CDR2 YYNGEE come from the germline V gene. CDR3 in DNA: TGTGCCAGCAGCGTATACGGGGCTGGGGCCAACGTCCTGACTTTC. Encoded protein: CASSVYGAGANVLTF.

V is TRBV2 and J is TRBJ1-2; 9 bases fit TRBD1. Germline assignment: CDR1 SNHLY and CDR2 FYNNEI. Unmatched junction bases numbered 0, after V lost 4 bases and J lost 3 bases. The CDR3 has 13 residues. Here the CDR3 DNA reads TGTGCCAGCAGTGGGACAGGGGACTATGGCTACACCTTC. This gives the protein CASSGTGDYGYTF.

The genes are TRBV6-1 and TRBJ1-2, with D perhaps matching TRBD1 (5 bases). Germline CDR1 MNHNS, CDR2 SASEGT. V lost 3 bases and J 4 bases, leaving 12 bases between the germline ends. The CDR3 runs 14 residues. CDR3 coding DNA: TGTGCCAGCAGTGATCCAGGGAAGATCTATGGCTACACCTTC. Its protein is CASSDPGKIYGYTF.

V and J are TRBV19 and TRBJ1-4; TRBD1 matches at 7 bases. Germline CDR1 LNHDA, CDR2 SQIVND (reference sequence). The length of the CDR3 is 14 residues. With 6 bases clipped from V and 2 bases from J, the junction kept 3 bases outside the gene matches. CDR3: CASRPRGTNEKLFF. Here the CDR3 DNA reads TGTGCCAGTAGACCCAGGGGGACTAATGAAAAACTGTTTTTT.

This chain joins TRBV5-1 and TRBJ1-6, with TRBD1 identical over 9 bases. The V segment lost 4 bases and the J segment 8 bases; nucleotides outside the gene matches: 4. Germline V CDR1 and CDR2: SGHRS, YFSETQ. The CDR3 runs to 14 residues. The CDR3 sequence: CASSLTGGDSPLHF. DNA of the CDR3: TGCGCCAGCAGCCTCACAGGGGGCGATTCACCCCTCCACTTT. Filled out from reference TRBV5-1 and TRBJ1-6, the complete variable domain reads KAGVTQTPRYLIKTRGQQVTLSCSPISGHRSVSWYQQTPGQGLQFLFEYFSETQRNKGNFPGRFSGRQFSNSRSEMNVSTLELGDSALYLCASSLTGGDSPLHFGNGTRLTVT.

The chain joins TRBV3-1 (or the pseudogene TRBV3-2) to TRBJ2-5; 12 nucleotides match TRBD2. V lost 4 bases, J lost 5 bases, and 14 bases stayed unmatched. CDR3 length equals 18 residues. The germline gives CDR1 LGHDT, CDR2 YNNKEL (reference sequence). The CDR3 nucleotides are TGTGCCAGCAGCCCATCATCTCTAGCGGGGGGGCGGGATGAGACCCAGTACTTC. Protein: CASSPSSLAGGRDETQYF.

This clone was seen once. CDR3 coding DNA: TGTGCCAGCAGAGAAGGAGGGGCTGAAGCTTTCTTT. It translates to CASREGGAEAFF. The V and J genes are TRBV12-3 or TRBV12-4 and TRBJ1-1; possible D gene TRBD1, 5 bases. This CDR3 comprises 12 residues. V lost 6 bases and J 6 bases, leaving 11 bases between the germline ends.

This clone has just one count. This sample also contains other DNA sequences that code for the same CDR3. The chain links TRBV30 to TRBJ2-5; D not certain. CDR3 size: 12 residues. Trimming shortened V by 0 bases and J by 5 bases, and 7 bases separated the two germline ends. Germline CDR1 is GTSNPN and CDR2 is SVGIG (reference sequence). CDR3 sequence: CAWSVRWETQYF. The CDR3, as DNA: TGTGCCTGGAGTGTAAGGTGGGAGACCCAGTACTTC.

V gene TRBV16 combines with J gene TRBJ1-5; the match to TRBD1 covers 7 bases. The J segment lost 0 bases and the V segment lost 5 bases, leaving 10 bases of the junction unmatched. From germline, CDR1 is KGHSY and CDR2 FQNENV. The CDR3 has 17 amino acids. CDR3 sequence (DNA): TGTGCCAGCAGCACCCGGACAGGAGACGTTAGCAATCAGCCCCAGCATTTT. Translation: CASSTRTGDVSNQPQHF.

The CDR3 coding sequence is TGCGCCAGCAGCCAAGGGGCAGGGGTTGGGAACACTGAAGCTTTCTTT. This encodes CASSQGAGVGNTEAFF. This rearrangement joins TRBV4-1 to TRBJ1-1; TRBD1 might be the D (6 bases). V was pared by 1 base and J by 1 base, with 13 bases between. The CDR3 loop spans 16 amino acids. The germline V gene encodes CDR1 MGHRA and CDR2 YSYEKL.

This clone came up once. The chain recombines TRBV2 with TRBJ2-7, with D maybe TRBD2 (6 bases). Trimming cost V 6 bases and J 2 bases, with 20 bases left between them. Germline V gene lookup returns CDR1 SNHLY and CDR2 FYNNEI. The CDR3 sequence is 16 residues long. CDR3 sequence (DNA): TGTGCCAGCAGCCCAAACTACCAGACGGGGGCCTACGAGCAGTACTTC. Its translation is CASSPNYQTGAYEQYF. Variable domain in full (rest from reference TRBV2 and TRBJ2-7): EPEVTQTPSHQVTQMGQEVILRCVPISNHLYFYWYRQILGQKVEFLVSFYNNEISEKSEIFDDQFSVERPDGSNFTLKIRSTKLEDSAMYFCASSPNYQTGAYEQYFGPGTRLTVT.

V is TRBV19 and J is TRBJ1-5; TRBD1 matches 7 bases. Looked up from germline, CDR1 is LNHDA and CDR2 is SQIVND (reference sequence). J lost 3 bases, V lost 6 bases, and 11 bases had no gene match. The CDR3 is 16 residues long. CDR3: CASRLAGGGPNQPQHF. DNA for the CDR3: TGTGCCAGTAGGCTAGCTGGAGGGGGCCCCAATCAGCCCCAGCATTTT.

The chain combines TRBV9 with TRBJ1-2; D ambiguous. V was shortened by 3 bases and J by 7 bases, with 13 bases between the two germline ends. The germline CDR1 and CDR2 sequences are SGDLS and YYNGEE. CDR3 size: 13 residues. This CDR3 reads CASSGGLAPGYTF. In DNA, the CDR3 is TGTGCCAGCAGCGGAGGCCTTGCCCCTGGCTACACCTTC.

The chain has TRBV5-1 and TRBJ2-7, with 10 bases fitting TRBD2. The CDR3 spans 17 residues. With V trimmed by 3 bases and J by 0 bases, 9 bases remained unmatched. Germline V CDR1 and CDR2: SGHRS, YFSETQ. CDR3 loop: CASSSGTSVKSSYEQYF. The DNA for the CDR3 is TGCGCCAGCAGCTCCGGGACTAGCGTAAAGAGCTCCTACGAGCAGTACTTC.

The chain joins TRBV29-1 to TRBJ2-3, with TRBD2 identical over 7 bases. V lost 6 bases and J lost 1; bases outside the gene matches: 7. The CDR3 is made up of 14 amino acids. In germline, CDR1 is SQVTM, CDR2 ANQGSEA. CDR3 sequence (DNA): TGCAGCGTGATAGAGGGAGGGGGCACAGATACGCAGTATTTT. Its protein product is CSVIEGGGTDTQYF.

The chain couples TRBV6-5 to TRBJ2-1; D may be TRBD1 (6 bases). Trimming removed 6 bases from V and 4 bases from J, with 10 bases in between. This CDR3 is built from 13 residues. The germline V gene encodes CDR1 MNHEY and CDR2 SVGAGI. CDR3 amino acids: CASSRTAYNEQFF. DNA for the CDR3: TGTGCCAGCAGCCGGACAGCTTACAATGAGCAGTTCTTC.

V usage is TRBV5-1 and J usage is TRBJ2-7, with 8 nucleotides matching TRBD1. J gave up 1 base and V 1 base, and 4 bases lay outside the gene matches. Looked up from germline, CDR1 is SGHRS and CDR2 is YFSETQ. The CDR3 spans 15 residues. In DNA form, the CDR3 reads TGCGCCAGCAGCTTGACCACAGGGGGTTCCTACGAGCAGTACTTC. It is translated as CASSLTTGGSYEQYF.

This sequence joins TRBV5-3 and TRBJ1-5; a possible D gene is TRBD1 (5 bases). TRBV5-3 is an ORF, and what it does is uncertain. There are 16 residues in the CDR3. V was trimmed by 4 bases and J by 4 bases, leaving 18 bases between them. As DNA, the CDR3 is TGTGCCAGAAGCGGGGGGTCCCTGATGATTAATCAGCCCCAGCATTTT. Translating gives CARSGGSLMINQPQHF.

The rearrangement joins TRBV4-2 to TRBJ2-1; 7 bases fit TRBD2. The CDR3 consists of 16 residues. From germline, CDR1 is LGHNA and CDR2 YNFKEQ. The junction had 3 bases not matched to a gene; V was cut back by 1 base and J by 0 bases. CDR3 in DNA: TGTGCCAGCAGCCAAGGACTAGCCAGCTCCTACAATGAGCAGTTCTTC. Amino acids: CASSQGLASSYNEQFF.